This entry lists 3 T cell receptor beta chains sequenced from one sample in a study of human T cells and chemical hapten exposure. Using its own MiXCR run on the RACE reads, TCRdb lists one record per CDR3 protein. The data hold about 160,000 distinct CDR3 sequences, with around a quarter observed a single time. Time point here: patch test 3, about 24 weeks after DPC sensitization. Specified treatment: therapeutic diphenylcyclopropenone sensitization with weekly scalp DPC. The specimen comprised whole blood, sampled in connection with sensitization to the hapten diphenylcyclopropenone (DPC). Every receptor here comes from a woman aged 18-29 years with alopecia areata. Some clones in this sample may be carry-over from other donors' samples.

This clonotype was observed a few times. V usage is TRBV4-1 and J usage is TRBJ1-1; 10 nucleotides agree with TRBD1. V gave up 3 bases and J gave up 5 bases; unmatched junction bases: 3. The CDR3 has 14 amino acids. In germline, CDR1 is MGHRA, CDR2 YSYEKL. CDR3 loop: CASSQWTGGTEAFF. CDR3 nucleotide sequence: TGCGCCAGCAGCCAGTGGACAGGGGGGACTGAAGCTTTCTTT.

The V call is TRBV20-1, the J call TRBJ2-7; D unresolved. The germline V gene has CDR1 DFQATT and CDR2 SNEGSKA (reference sequence). CDR3 length equals 13 residues. Trimming cost V 0 bases and J 3 bases, with 9 bases left between them. CDR3 protein: CSARDYSSYEQYF. CDR3 in DNA: TGCAGTGCTAGAGATTACTCTAGCTACGAGCAGTACTTC.

This clonotype was seen a few times. The chain has TRBV10-3 and TRBJ2-1, with D perhaps TRBD2 (6 bases). The CDR3 has 16 amino acids. The germline gives CDR1 ENHRY, CDR2 SYGVKD. The V end lost 3 bases, the J end lost 9 bases, and 21 bases lay between the germline ends. The CDR3 DNA follows: TGTGCCATCAGTGATATTATAGCGGCACCCAAGGGTGAGCAGTTCTTC. Residues: CAISDIIAAPKGEQFF.